This record looks at one T cell receptor beta chain sequence and its context. Antigen unknown. CDR1 and CDR2 (germline): DFQATT, SNEGSKA (reference sequence). CDR3 length equals 14 residues. The V and J ends lost 3 bases and 6 bases respectively, with 17 bases between them. From the 5' RACE reads, TCRdb called clonotypes with MiXCR, one entry per CDR3 protein. The data show 250,000 to 400,000 distinct CDR3 sequences, with around a tenth seen just once and 9.1% held by the top ten. The sample comes from a study of CD8 T cells in ankylosing spondylitis. Study-wide points: Made up of about eight highly homologous variants, a TCR beta motif appeared characteristic of ankylosing spondylitis blood. Reportedly, disease-linked clones are significantly enriched in ankylosing spondylitis patients' matched synovial fluid. Some motif variants had been reported before (in reactive arthritis synovial fluid and blood).

The sequence derives from a female donor with ankylosing spondylitis or in good health (not recorded which). The rearrangement joins TRBV20-1 to TRBJ2-5; D not resolved. Source material: blood, either unsorted or a sorted T cell fraction (not recorded which). For the CDR3, the DNA is TGCAGTGCTAGTGGCAAGGAGATAGGAAAGACCCAGTACTTC. It yields the protein CSASGKEIGKTQYF.